The text below deals with one T cell receptor beta chain. What it recognizes is unknown. Only in-frame clones appear in the TCRdb table, and some are missing; sequencing was by immunoSEQ multiplex PCR. The sample has around 99,000 clones, 70% to 90% seen once; the top ten hold roughly a sixth. This entry belongs to a study of T cell responses to AZD1222 COVID-19 vaccine. Turning to the study itself: Pooled in the analysis were second doses at about 4 or about 12 weeks. Notes on the study in general: In a largely white British group with more females than males, clonal diversity was possibly underestimated. Regions 160-218 and 743-854 held dominance among vaccine-associated CD4 TCRs, which spanned spike.

The V gene's germline CDR1 is LGHNA and CDR2 YSLEER. There are 16 residues in the CDR3. The V segment lost 0 bases and the J segment 4 bases; nucleotides outside the gene matches: 8. The source material was peripheral blood, sampled on day 0 of AZD1222 vaccination. V usage is TRBV4-3 and J usage is TRBJ2-5; TRBD1 matches at 7 bases. The origin of this receptor is an adult in good health. The CDR3 sequence: CASSQDGGQSAETQYF. CDR3 nucleotide sequence: TGCGCCAGCAGCCAAGATGGGGGACAGTCTGCAGAGACCCAGTACTTC.